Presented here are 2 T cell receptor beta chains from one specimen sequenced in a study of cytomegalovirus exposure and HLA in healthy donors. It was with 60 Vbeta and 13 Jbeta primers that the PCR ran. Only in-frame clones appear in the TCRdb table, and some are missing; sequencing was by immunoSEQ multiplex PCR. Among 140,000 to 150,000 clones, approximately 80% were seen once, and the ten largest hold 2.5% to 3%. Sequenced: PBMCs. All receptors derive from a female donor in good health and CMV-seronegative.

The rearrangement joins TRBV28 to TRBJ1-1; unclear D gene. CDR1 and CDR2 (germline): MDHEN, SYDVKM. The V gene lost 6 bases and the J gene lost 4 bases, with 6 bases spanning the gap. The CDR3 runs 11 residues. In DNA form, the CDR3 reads TGTGCCAGCAGACAAACCACTGAAGCTTTCTTT. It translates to CASRQTTEAFF.

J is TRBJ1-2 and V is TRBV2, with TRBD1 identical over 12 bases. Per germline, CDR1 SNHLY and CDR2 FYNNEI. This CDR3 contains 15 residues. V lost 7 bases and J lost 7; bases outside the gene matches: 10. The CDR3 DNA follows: TGTGCCAGCACATGGGACAGGGGGCAGAGGCTTGGCTACACCTTC. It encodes CASTWDRGQRLGYTF.